This entry lists 18 T cell receptor beta chains sequenced from one sample in a study of human T cells and chemical hapten exposure. Documented time point: patch test 2, 6 weeks after DPC sensitization. As to treatment: therapeutic diphenylcyclopropenone sensitization with weekly scalp DPC. One entry per CDR3 protein, called by TCRdb with MiXCR from the RACE reads. The sample holds about 40,000 distinct CDR3 sequences; 8.9% are singletons and the top ten take about 15%. Sequenced here: whole blood, sampled in connection with sensitization to the hapten diphenylcyclopropenone (DPC). Receptor source: a woman aged 40 to 55 with alopecia areata. Some clones in this sample may be carry-over from other donors' samples.

This clonotype was detected only a few times. The rearrangement joins TRBV29-1 to TRBJ2-7, with D uncertain. Germline values: CDR1 SQVTM, CDR2 ANQGSEA. CDR3 size: 13 residues. Trimming cost V 4 bases and J 2 bases, with 12 bases left between them. The CDR3 DNA follows: TGCAGCGTTGTGGCAGAAGCTACCTACGAGCAGTACTTC. Amino acids: CSVVAEATYEQYF.

This clonotype was counted many times. V and J are TRBV18 and TRBJ2-5; D is possibly TRBD1 (6 bases). Germline V gene lookup returns CDR1 KGHSH and CDR2 LQKENI. The CDR3 spans 16 residues. V shed 2 bases and J shed 0 bases, with 13 bases lying between them. CDR3 protein: CASSPGTSSYQETQYF. For the CDR3, the DNA is TGTGCCAGCTCACCAGGGACATCGTCCTACCAAGAGACCCAGTACTTC.

This clonotype was seen at least ten times. J is TRBJ1-1 and V is TRBV21-1; the listed D gene, TRBD1, was not tested against the DNA. TRBV21-1 is marked as a pseudogene. This CDR3 spans 16 amino acids. The CDR3 reads CASTRTSRGRLAEAFF. The CDR3 region has the DNA TGTGCCAGCACCCGAACCTCGAGGGGGCGACTAGCTGAAGCTTTCTTT.

Ten or more counts support this clonotype. The genes are TRBV12-5 and TRBJ1-2, with D tentatively TRBD1 (6 bases). V lost 5 bases and J 6 bases, leaving 25 bases between the germline ends. Germline values: CDR1 LGHNT, CDR2 FRNRAP. This CDR3 comprises 17 residues. The CDR3 here is CASGLREPTGGLNGYTF. The DNA of the CDR3 is TGTGCTAGTGGTCTGCGGGAGCCCACTGGGGGCTTGAATGGCTACACCTTC.

This clonotype was seen at least ten times. The V call is TRBV7-2, the J call TRBJ2-7; D is ambiguous. Trimming stripped 1 base from V and 3 bases from J, with 7 bases between. This CDR3 has 13 residues. Looked up from germline, CDR1 is SGHTA and CDR2 is FQGNSA. The CDR3 nucleotides are TGTGCCAGCAGCTTAGGCAAGGGCTACGAGCAGTACTTC. Translation: CASSLGKGYEQYF.

This clonotype occurred many times. The J gene is TRBJ2-7, the V gene TRBV12-3 or TRBV12-4; tentative D call: TRBD1 (7 bases). The CDR3 is 12 amino acids. V was pared by 5 bases and J by 6 bases, with 11 bases between. The CDR3 DNA is TGTGCCAGCAGTCCAGGGGGGACCGAGCAGTACTTC. It translates to CASSPGGTEQYF.

This clonotype was recorded at least ten times. The chain recombines TRBV11-2 with TRBJ1-2, with TRBD1 identical over 11 bases. Germline CDR1 is SGHAT and CDR2 is FQNNGV. Trimming removed 5 bases from V and 2 bases from J; junction bases left unmatched: 10. The CDR3 runs 17 residues. The CDR3 sequence is CASSHYPGTGGNYGYTF. CDR3 coding DNA: TGTGCCAGCAGCCATTACCCGGGGACAGGGGGAAACTATGGCTACACCTTC.

This clonotype came up many times. The genes are TRBV29-1 and TRBJ1-1, with TRBD1 as a possible D gene (6 bases). Between the trimmed V and J ends, which lost 0 bases and 0 bases, there was a span of 11 bases. The germline CDR1 and CDR2 sequences are SQVTM and ANQGSEA. The CDR3 spans 15 residues. The CDR3 spells CSVEDPTGVNTEAFF. Written as DNA, the CDR3 is TGCAGCGTTGAAGATCCGACAGGAGTGAACACTGAAGCTTTCTTT.

The sample holds many counts of this clonotype. The gene calls are TRBV18 and TRBJ2-4; 7 bases agree with TRBD1. Trimming at V came to 6 bases and at J to 8 bases, leaving 4 bases not matched to a gene. The CDR3 loop spans 12 amino acids. The germline V gene has CDR1 KGHSH and CDR2 LQKENI. Here the CDR3 reads CASSPDRDIQYF. In DNA, the CDR3 is TGTGCCAGCTCCCCCGACAGGGACATTCAGTACTTC. The complete variable domain, with remaining parts taken from reference TRBV18 and TRBJ2-4, reads NAGVMQNPRHLVRRRGQEARLRCSPMKGHSHVYWYRQLPEEGLKFMVYLQKENIIDESGMPKERFSAEFPKEGPSILRIQQVVRGDSAAYFCASSPDRDIQYFGAGTRLSVL.

This clonotype came up many times. The chain has TRBV9 and TRBJ2-3, with D possibly being TRBD1 or TRBD2 (5 bases each). The V gene's germline CDR1 is SGDLS and CDR2 YYNGEE. The CDR3 has 13 residues. The V end was cut by 3 bases, the J end by 6 bases, with 11 bases between. CDR3 loop: CASSAHGDDTQYF. In DNA form, the CDR3 reads TGTGCCAGCAGCGCCCATGGGGACGATACGCAGTATTTT.

As to this clonotype: A read error may explain this, as a much larger clone is one base away. The CDR3: CVSSLVGGNSEQYF. As DNA, the CDR3 is TGTGTCAGCAGCTTAGTAGGGGGCAACTCCGAGCAGTACTTC. This chain links TRBV7-8 with TRBJ2-7, with 7 bases identical to TRBD1. Germline lookup yields CDR1 SGHVS and CDR2 FQNEAQ. This CDR3 comprises 14 residues.

This clonotype was counted ten times or more. J is TRBJ1-2 and V is TRBV28, with D possibly TRBD1 on 5 matching bases. Trimming took 8 bases from V and 1 from J, leaving 14 bases between them. The germline V gene has CDR1 MDHEN and CDR2 SYDVKM. The CDR3 loop spans 14 amino acids. CDR3 DNA sequence: TGTGCCAGCTGGGGGTTGGGGCGTAACTATGGCTACACCTTC. Protein product: CASWGLGRNYGYTF.

There are many counts of this clonotype. This chain links TRBV20-1 with TRBJ1-1; 7 nucleotides line up with TRBD1. Germline V gene data show CDR1 as DFQATT and CDR2 as SNEGSKA (reference sequence). The J segment lost 3 bases and the V segment lost 3 bases, leaving 16 bases of the junction unmatched. The CDR3 runs 17 residues. The CDR3 DNA is TGCAGTGCTAGGGGCCCGAAGACAGGGCGATGGGACACTGAAGCTTTCTTT. Translated, it gives CSARGPKTGRWDTEAFF.

Ten or more counts support this clonotype. The chain links TRBV5-1 to TRBJ2-5; D ambiguous. Trimming took 5 bases from V and 7 from J, leaving 9 bases between them. Germline lookup yields CDR1 SGHRS and CDR2 YFSETQ. CDR3 length: 11 residues. CDR3 DNA: TGCGCCAGCAGTTTCGACCCGACCCAGTACTTC. This sequence encodes CASSFDPTQYF.

This clonotype was observed at least ten times. The V gene is TRBV5-8, the J gene TRBJ2-3, with 8 bases that match TRBD2. CDR3 length: 17 amino acids. V lost 0 bases and J lost 3; bases outside the gene matches: 9. CDR1 and CDR2 (germline): SGHTS, YDEGEE. CDR3 sequence reads: CASSLAKLRGVTDTQYF. The CDR3 nucleotides read TGTGCCAGCAGCTTGGCCAAATTGCGGGGGGTAACAGATACGCAGTATTTT.

The V call is TRBV3-1, the J call TRBJ1-2; weak D call: TRBD1 (5 bases). Germline CDR1 reads LGHDT; CDR2 reads YNNKEL (reference sequence). Trimming pared 5 bases from V and 8 bases from J, leaving 15 bases between. The CDR3 loop spans 13 amino acids. The DNA for the CDR3 is TGTGCCAGCAGCTCTATAGGGGAGGGAGGCTACACCTTC. It translates to CASSSIGEGGYTF.

This sequence joins TRBV28 and TRBJ2-3, with 10 nucleotides matching TRBD1. Trimming at V came to 6 bases and at J to 4 bases, leaving 4 bases not matched to a gene. Germline assignment: CDR1 MDHEN and CDR2 SYDVKM. The CDR3 contains 14 residues. As DNA, the CDR3 is TGTGCCAGCAGAGGACAGGGGGAAGCAGATACGCAGTATTTT. Translated: CASRGQGEADTQYF. The whole variable domain, remainder taken from reference TRBV28 and TRBJ2-3, is DVKVTQSSRYLVKRTGEKVFLECVQDMDHENMFWYRQDPGLGLRLIYFSYDVKMKEKGDIPEGYSVSREKKERFSLILESASTNQTSMYLCASRGQGEADTQYFGPGTRLTVL.

The V call is TRBV20-1, the J call TRBJ1-5, with D uncertain. Germline V gene sequence: CDR1 DFQATT, CDR2 SNEGSKA (reference sequence). Trimming pared 0 bases from V and 4 bases from J, leaving 13 bases between. The CDR3 covers 15 residues. The DNA of the CDR3 is TGCAGTGCTAGAGATAGCAACAGTCGGAATCAGCCCCAGCATTTT. This gives the protein CSARDSNSRNQPQHF.